The 9 T cell receptor beta chains below were found in one sample sequenced in a study of T cell clonality in common variable immunodeficiency. Generated by immunoSEQ multiplex PCR, the TCRdb table keeps only in-frame clones and is missing some. This sample has tens of thousands of clones, each found more than once. The sample consisted of peripheral blood mononuclear cells. These receptors all come from a person aged 18 to 69 in good health.

Ten or more counts support this clone. The read stops 3 residues short of the end of the CDR3; the missing end is completed from the germline J gene. The V call is TRBV7-8, the J call TRBJ2-2, with D perhaps matching TRBD1 (6 bases). V lost 1 base to trimming and J lost 6 bases, with 9 bases between them. Germline V gives CDR1 SGHVS, CDR2 FQNEAQ. This CDR3 spans 14 amino acids. The CDR3: CASSLGQGPGELFF. The CDR3 DNA, read in part, is TGTGCCAGCAGCTTAGGGCAGGGGCCCGGGGAG.

The table lists this clone with many counts. The DNA ends 3 residues before the CDR3 does, and the rest of the CDR3 is filled in from the germline J gene. The rearrangement links TRBV19 to TRBJ2-7; D is perhaps TRBD2 (6 bases). CDR3 size: 14 residues. Germline CDR1 LNHDA, CDR2 SQIVND (reference sequence). Trimming left V 5 bases short and J 0 bases short, with 11 bases between. The CDR3 here is CASSQGLSSYEQYF. The part of the CDR3 DNA that was read is TGTGCCAGTAGTCAGGGACTTAGCTCCTACGAG.

This clone appeared many times. Coverage ceases 3 residues before the CDR3 finishes, and the germline J gene fills in the end. V and J are TRBV5-6 and TRBJ1-4; D unresolved. CDR3 length: 15 residues. The V gene lost 3 bases and the J gene lost 7 bases, with 16 bases spanning the gap. From germline, CDR1 is SGHDT and CDR2 YYEEEE. The CDR3 loop reads CASSSAGRVGEKLFF. CDR3 bases read: TGTGCCAGCAGCTCAGCGGGGAGGGTAGGTGAAAAA.

This clone was detected many times. The read is 3 residues too short to cover the CDR3 end, so that end is filled in from the germline J gene. V usage is TRBV29-1 and J usage is TRBJ1-1; D might be TRBD1 (6 bases). Germline loops: CDR1 SQVTM, CDR2 ANQGSEA. This CDR3 contains 14 residues. Between the trimmed V and J ends, which lost 1 base and 4 bases, there was a span of 13 bases. The CDR3 bases that were read are TGCAGCGTTGAAGGGGTAGGGGGAAGCACTGAA. As protein: CSVEGVGGSTE. The full CDR3 protein reads CSVEGVGGSTEAFF.

This clone was seen repeatedly, ten times or more. The read halts 3 residues ahead of the CDR3 end, with the missing end drawn from the germline J gene. The chain joins TRBV19 to TRBJ2-7, with 9 positions matching TRBD2. Losses at the gene ends were 6 bases for V and 0 bases for J; bases not matched to a gene: 6. CDR1 and CDR2 (germline): LNHDA, SQIVND (reference sequence). CDR3 length: 15 residues. The chain's CDR3 is CASRRLADNSYEQYF. The part of the CDR3 DNA that was read is TGTGCCAGTAGGCGACTAGCGGACAACTCCTACGAG. Full variable domain (remainder filled in from reference TRBV19 and TRBJ2-7): DGGITQSPKYLFRKEGQNVTLSCEQNLNHDAMYWYRQDPGQGLRLIYYSQIVNDFQKGDIAEGYSVSREKKESFPLTVTSAQKNPTAFYLCASRRLADNSYEQYFGPGTRLTVT.

This clone was seen ten or more times. The CDR3 extends 3 residues past the end of the read, so its final part is completed from the germline J gene. The V and J genes are TRBV10-3 and TRBJ2-6, with 7 nucleotides matching TRBD2. Germline CDR1 ENHRY, CDR2 SYGVKD. The length of the CDR3 is 18 residues. V shed 0 bases and J 1 base; nucleotides not matched to a gene: 6. The sequenced part of the CDR3 DNA is TGTGCCATCAGTGAGTCCGGGGGGTATTTTTCTGGGGCCAACGTC. Its translation: CAISESGGYFSGANV. The complete CDR3 sequence is CAISESGGYFSGANVLTF.

This clone showed up many times. The sequence runs out 3 residues before the end of the CDR3; the remainder is reconstructed from the germline J gene. The chain recombines TRBV20-1 with TRBJ1-1, with D perhaps TRBD1 (6 bases). The CDR3 loop spans 13 amino acids. V was trimmed by 3 bases and J by 0 bases, leaving 8 bases between them. CDR1 and CDR2 (germline): DFQATT, SNEGSKA (reference sequence). Here the CDR3 reads CSARGTLNTEAFF. CDR3 bases read: TGCAGTGCTAGGGGGACACTGAACACTGAA.

Many counts were recorded for this clone. The sequenced fragment ends 3 residues before the CDR3 boundary, so the rest is inferred from the germline J gene. The J gene is TRBJ2-7, the V gene TRBV28, with 8 bases aligning to TRBD1. CDR1 is MDHEN, CDR2 SYDVKM, per germline. The CDR3 length is 15 residues. J gave up 0 bases and V 5 bases, and 6 bases lay outside the gene matches. The CDR3 loop reads CASSTSGTGSYEQYF. The covered CDR3 bases are TGTGCCAGCAGTACCTCCGGGACAGGCTCCTACGAG.

The sample holds a few counts of this clone. With the read ending 3 residues before the CDR3 end, the germline J gene is used to fill in that end. The chain is built from TRBV2 and TRBJ2-3, with TRBD2 identical over 13 bases. The germline V gene encodes CDR1 SNHLY and CDR2 FYNNEI. Trimming took 5 bases from V and 4 from J; bases not matched to a gene: 9. The CDR3 has 17 amino acids. The CDR3 region is CASSQNGLAGVADTQYF. The part of the CDR3 DNA that was read is TGTGCCAGCAGTCAAAACGGACTAGCGGGAGTAGCAGATACG. The full variable domain, with the rest looked up from reference TRBV2 and TRBJ2-3, is EPEVTQTPSHQVTQMGQEVILRCVPISNHLYFYWYRQILGQKVEFLVSFYNNEISEKSEIFDDQFSVERPDGSNFTLKIRSTKLEDSAMYFCASSQNGLAGVADTQYFGPGTRLTVL.